This T cell receptor (beta chain) derives from a study of T-cell memory formation after mild COVID-19. At the level of the study: Clusters of TCRs were largely donor specific. Findings and limits, study-wide: That cross-reactive memory joined was suggested by some responding clones appearing in pre-infection memory. Shrinking CD4+ clones resided mostly in CM and EM, and CD8+ ones in EMRA.

Researchers used 5'RACE with constant-segment primers to make TCR alpha and TCR beta cDNA libraries that carry sample barcodes and UMIs. TCRdb redid the calling of the 5' RACE reads with MiXCR, one entry per CDR3 protein. Altogether hundreds of thousands of distinct CDR3 sequences are present, about a sixth being singletons, with the ten largest covering approximately 20%. Worth noting for this clonotype: Its target is not known.

Trimming left V 2 bases short and J 2 bases short, with 5 bases between. Looked up from germline, CDR1 is KGHSH and CDR2 is LQKENI. The CDR3 is 13 residues long. The clonotype comes from a young man who had mild COVID-19 (a few samples of this study predate the infection). Cell type and time point are not known. The specimen was PBMCs or a T cell subset sorted from them (not recorded which). V is TRBV18 and J is TRBJ2-3, with D uncertain. Written as DNA, the CDR3 is TGTGCCAGCTCACCAAGGAACACAGATACGCAGTATTTT. Its protein is CASSPRNTDTQYF.